This T cell receptor beta chain was captured in a study of shared clonotypes between healthy human individuals. The germline gives CDR1 SEHNR, CDR2 FQNEAQ (reference sequence). The CDR3 totals 12 residues. Trimming cost V 8 bases and J 0 bases, with 7 bases left between them. CD45RO-negative, CCR7-selected cells formed the naive CD8 fraction, which excluded terminally differentiated effector memory CD45RA+ cells. Every contributor of samples was a Caucasian grown-up residing in Nashville, Tennessee. Sequencing was performed with immunoSEQ multiplex PCR; in TCRdb, only in-frame clones are kept and a portion is missing. Here the sample spans approximately 1.9 million clones, 85% to 95% being singletons.

Sequenced sample: naive CD8+ T cells from PBMCs. The receptor comes from a young man in good health. Some clones in this sample may be carry-over from other donors' samples. V and J are TRBV7-9 and TRBJ2-5; D is undetermined. CDR3 coding DNA: TGTGCCAGCGAGGCTAACCAAGAGACCCAGTACTTC. Translated: CASEANQETQYF.